A selection of T cell receptor beta chains follows, all from one sample in a study of cytomegalovirus exposure and HLA in healthy donors. The protocol was immunoSEQ multiplex PCR, while the TCRdb copy is restricted to in-frame clones and leaves out a portion. The sample consists of tens of thousands of clones, approximately 95% of them appearing once. Sequencing used PBMCs. The receptors originated from a woman under 30 in good health and CMV-seronegative. CDR3s include the opening cysteine and the closing phenylalanine or tryptophan. Each record gives: D gene, J gene, V gene, clone size, CDR3 DNA, CDR3 protein. A D gene is named only where the DNA matches it firmly. A row's size may be missing; if present it is once, few, many or a size class.

D gene: TRBD1
J gene: TRBJ1-6
V gene: TRBV5-1
clone size: -
CDR3 DNA: TGCGCCAGCAGCTTGGGACAGGGTAATTCACCCCTCCACTTT
CDR3 protein: CASSLGQGNSPLHF

D gene: TRBD2
J gene: TRBJ2-1
V gene: TRBV9
clone size: -
CDR3 DNA: TGTGCCAGCAGCGTAGTAGTGGACCTAGCGGAGGTATACAATGAGCAGTTCTTC
CDR3 protein: CASSVVVDLAEVYNEQFF

D gene: -
J gene: TRBJ2-3
V gene: TRBV9
clone size: -
CDR3 DNA: TGTGCCAGCAGCGTAGAAATGGGGGCCCCCACAGATACGCAGTATTTT
CDR3 protein: CASSVEMGAPTDTQYF

D gene: -
J gene: TRBJ1-1
V gene: TRBV10-3
clone size: -
CDR3 DNA: TGTGCCATCAGTGAGTTTCGGGGGGAAGCTTTCTTT
CDR3 protein: CAISEFRGEAFF

D gene: -
J gene: TRBJ1-1
V gene: TRBV6-5
clone size: -
CDR3 DNA: TGTGCCAGCAGCTCGGGTTACCGGCTCGGCACTGAAGCTTTCTTT
CDR3 protein: CASSSGYRLGTEAFF

D gene: -
J gene: TRBJ2-3
V gene: TRBV9
clone size: once
CDR3 DNA: TGTGCCAGCAGCGTAGCCCAGGTGGGGGCTAGCACAGATACGCAGTATTTT
CDR3 protein: CASSVAQVGASTDTQYF

D gene: TRBD2
J gene: TRBJ2-1
V gene: TRBV7-2
clone size: -
CDR3 DNA: TGTGCCAGCATCAGAGGAACGGGAGGGCCTAGAAATGAGCAGTTCTTC
CDR3 protein: CASIRGTGGPRNEQFF

D gene: -
J gene: TRBJ1-5
V gene: TRBV19
clone size: -
CDR3 DNA: TGTGCCAGTAGTAATCGGGGGAGCAATCAGCCCCAGCATTTT
CDR3 protein: CASSNRGSNQPQHF

D gene: -
J gene: TRBJ2-5
V gene: TRBV15
clone size: once
CDR3 DNA: TGTGCCACCTCAAATCTACAGGTCCGGGAGACCCAGTACTTC
CDR3 protein: CATSNLQVRETQYF

D gene: TRBD1
J gene: TRBJ2-1
V gene: TRBV27
clone size: once
CDR3 DNA: TGTGCCAGCAGTTTCCTCCGGACAGGGGATCTGTACAATGAGCAGTTCTTC
CDR3 protein: CASSFLRTGDLYNEQFF

D gene: -
J gene: TRBJ1-2
V gene: TRBV9
clone size: -
CDR3 DNA: TGTGCCAGCCAAACAGGTTATGGCTACACCTTC
CDR3 protein: CASQTGYGYTF

D gene: TRBD1
J gene: TRBJ1-5
V gene: TRBV19
clone size: few
CDR3 DNA: TGTGCCAGTGATTCCGGGACAGGTAGTAGCAATCAGCCCCAGCATTTT
CDR3 protein: CASDSGTGSSNQPQHF

D gene: -
J gene: TRBJ2-6
V gene: TRBV29-1
clone size: -
CDR3 DNA: TGCAGCGGCAGACTCCAAGGACAGGCCAACGTCCTGACTTTC
CDR3 protein: CSGRLQGQANVLTF

D gene: -
J gene: TRBJ2-2
V gene: TRBV6-6
clone size: -
CDR3 DNA: TGTGCCAGCAGCCCAAGCCCCGGGGGCACCGGGGAGCTGTTTTTT
CDR3 protein: CASSPSPGGTGELFF

D gene: TRBD1
J gene: TRBJ2-5
V gene: TRBV27
clone size: once
CDR3 DNA: TGTGCCAGCAGTCCCGGGACAGGGGGCAAAGAGACCCAGTACTTC
CDR3 protein: CASSPGTGGKETQYF

D gene: TRBD1
J gene: TRBJ1-1
V gene: TRBV5-1
clone size: -
CDR3 DNA: TGCGCCAGCAGCTTGTACAGGGGGAACACTGAAGCTTTCTTT
CDR3 protein: CASSLYRGNTEAFF

D gene: -
J gene: TRBJ2-3
V gene: TRBV5-6
clone size: once
CDR3 DNA: TGTGCCAGCAGCTTTTTTCTAGCGCGTAGCACAGATACGCAGTATTTT
CDR3 protein: CASSFFLARSTDTQYF

D gene: -
J gene: TRBJ2-7
V gene: TRBV2
clone size: -
CDR3 DNA: TGTGCCAGCAGTGCTTGGTCAGTCCTCGAGCAGTACTTC
CDR3 protein: CASSAWSVLEQYF

D gene: -
J gene: TRBJ1-1
V gene: TRBV18
clone size: -
CDR3 DNA: TGTGCCAGCTCACCGGGGAGCGGCTACACTGAAGCTTTCTTT
CDR3 protein: CASSPGSGYTEAFF

D gene: TRBD2
J gene: TRBJ2-3
V gene: TRBV11-1
clone size: -
CDR3 DNA: TGTGCCAGCAGCCCCACGAGCGGGGGGGCGATAGATACGCAGTATTTT
CDR3 protein: CASSPTSGGAIDTQYF

D gene: TRBD2
J gene: TRBJ2-1
V gene: TRBV7-9
clone size: -
CDR3 DNA: TGTGCCAGCAGCTTAACTAGCGGGCAGGGGAATAATGAGCAGTTCTTC
CDR3 protein: CASSLTSGQGNNEQFF

D gene: -
J gene: TRBJ1-2
V gene: TRBV29-1
clone size: -
CDR3 DNA: TGCAGCGTTACCACAGGGAATGGCTACACCTTC
CDR3 protein: CSVTTGNGYTF

D gene: -
J gene: TRBJ1-1
V gene: TRBV29-1
clone size: -
CDR3 DNA: TGCAGCGGTAGGGGTGGCGGCACTGAAGCTTTCTTT
CDR3 protein: CSGRGGGTEAFF

D gene: TRBD1
J gene: TRBJ2-6
V gene: TRBV19
clone size: -
CDR3 DNA: TGTGCCAGTAGCCAAACCGGGACAGGGGGTCCTTGGGGGGCCAACGTCCTGACTTTC
CDR3 protein: CASSQTGTGGPWGANVLTF

D gene: TRBD1
J gene: TRBJ1-1
V gene: TRBV2
clone size: few
CDR3 DNA: TGTGCCAGCAGTGCACCGGGACAGCGGAACACTGAAGCTTTCTTT
CDR3 protein: CASSAPGQRNTEAFF

D gene: -
J gene: TRBJ2-4
V gene: TRBV11-2
clone size: -
CDR3 DNA: TGTGCCAGCAGCTTAGATCGGGGAGGCCAAAACATTCAGTACTTC
CDR3 protein: CASSLDRGGQNIQYF

D gene: TRBD1
J gene: TRBJ1-2
V gene: TRBV5-5
clone size: -
CDR3 DNA: TGTGCCAGCAGCTCGCTCGACAGGGACTATGGCTACACCTTC
CDR3 protein: CASSSLDRDYGYTF

D gene: -
J gene: TRBJ2-1
V gene: TRBV5-1
clone size: -
CDR3 DNA: TGCGCCAGCAGCTTGGCCGGGGCGGGGGCCCTTATTTACAATGAGCAGTTCTTC
CDR3 protein: CASSLAGAGALIYNEQFF

D gene: -
J gene: TRBJ1-1
V gene: TRBV12-2
clone size: -
CDR3 DNA: TGTGCAAGTCGCTTAGCGCGTAAGTTGAACACTGAAGCTTTCTTT
CDR3 protein: CASRLARKLNTEAFF

D gene: -
J gene: TRBJ2-1
V gene: TRBV11-3
clone size: -
CDR3 DNA: TGTGCCAGCAGCTTAGCACGTGGAGCCTACAATGAGCAGTTCTTC
CDR3 protein: CASSLARGAYNEQFF

D gene: -
J gene: TRBJ1-1
V gene: TRBV5-6
clone size: -
CDR3 DNA: TGTGCCAGCAGCTTGACAGTTAACACTGAAGCTTTCTTT
CDR3 protein: CASSLTVNTEAFF

D gene: -
J gene: TRBJ2-1
V gene: TRBV10-1
clone size: -
CDR3 DNA: TGCGCCAGCAGTGGGGGGCATCAGGTTACGTCGTTTGATGAGCAGTTCTTC
CDR3 protein: CASSGGHQVTSFDEQFF

D gene: -
J gene: TRBJ1-4
V gene: TRBV2
clone size: -
CDR3 DNA: TGTGCCAGCAGTGAAAGCGGCCGAGTAGAATGGGAAAAACTGTTTTTT
CDR3 protein: CASSESGRVEWEKLFF

D gene: -
J gene: TRBJ1-1
V gene: TRBV28
clone size: -
CDR3 DNA: TGTGCCAGCAGGATATCCGGGTTCCATCCTCGCGGAGGTGAAGCTTTCTTT
CDR3 protein: CASRISGFHPRGGEAFF

D gene: -
J gene: TRBJ2-1
V gene: TRBV13
clone size: -
CDR3 DNA: TGTGCCAGCAGCTTAGTACGGGGTTGGGAGCAGTTCTTC
CDR3 protein: CASSLVRGWEQFF

D gene: -
J gene: TRBJ1-5
V gene: TRBV11-3
clone size: -
CDR3 DNA: TGTGCCAGCAGCTTAGATAACGCGGGGCCCCAGCATTTT
CDR3 protein: CASSLDNAGPQHF

D gene: TRBD1
J gene: TRBJ1-5
V gene: TRBV6-6
clone size: -
CDR3 DNA: TGTGCCAGCAGTCCTAGGACAGGGGATCAGCCCCAGCATTTT
CDR3 protein: CASSPRTGDQPQHF

D gene: -
J gene: TRBJ2-4
V gene: TRBV7-9
clone size: -
CDR3 DNA: TGTGCCAGCAGCTTGAGGGAGCTAGCCAAAAACATTCAGTACTTC
CDR3 protein: CASSLRELAKNIQYF

D gene: -
J gene: TRBJ2-7
V gene: TRBV2
clone size: -
CDR3 DNA: TGTGCCAGCAGACGACAGAGGACGTACGAGCAGTACTTC
CDR3 protein: CASRRQRTYEQYF

D gene: -
J gene: TRBJ1-2
V gene: TRBV19
clone size: -
CDR3 DNA: TGTGCCAGTAGTATGGAAACGGGAAAAGGGCATATGGGTGGCTACACCTTC
CDR3 protein: CASSMETGKGHMGGYTF

D gene: TRBD2
J gene: TRBJ2-3
V gene: TRBV2
clone size: -
CDR3 DNA: TGTGCCAGCCCGACTAGCGGGGGACCCACAGATACGCAGTATTTT
CDR3 protein: CASPTSGGPTDTQYF

D gene: -
J gene: TRBJ2-7
V gene: TRBV13
clone size: -
CDR3 DNA: TGTGCCAGCAGCTTACAGGATACCTACGAGCAGTACTTC
CDR3 protein: CASSLQDTYEQYF

D gene: -
J gene: TRBJ1-4
V gene: TRBV6-1
clone size: -
CDR3 DNA: TGTGCCAGCAGCCGGGAAATTAATGAAAAACTGTTTTTT
CDR3 protein: CASSREINEKLFF

D gene: TRBD1
J gene: TRBJ2-1
V gene: TRBV18
clone size: -
CDR3 DNA: TGTGCCAGCTCACCTGACAGGGACAATGAGCAGTTCTTC
CDR3 protein: CASSPDRDNEQFF

D gene: -
J gene: TRBJ1-2
V gene: TRBV5-4
clone size: -
CDR3 DNA: TGTGCCAGCAGCTTCCCCAGGGGCTATGGCTACACCTTC
CDR3 protein: CASSFPRGYGYTF

D gene: -
J gene: TRBJ1-5
V gene: TRBV28
clone size: -
CDR3 DNA: TGTGCCAGCAGGAATCAGGGGAGCAGCAATCAGCCCCAGCATTTT
CDR3 protein: CASRNQGSSNQPQHF

D gene: TRBD2
J gene: TRBJ2-1
V gene: TRBV7-9
clone size: -
CDR3 DNA: TGTGCCAGCAGCTCCGGGACTAGCGGGGGGAACAATGAGCAGTTCTTC
CDR3 protein: CASSSGTSGGNNEQFF

D gene: -
J gene: TRBJ1-4
V gene: TRBV9
clone size: once
CDR3 DNA: TGTGCCAGCAGCCGACACCTGAATGAAAAACTGTTTTTT
CDR3 protein: CASSRHLNEKLFF

D gene: TRBD2
J gene: TRBJ2-5
V gene: TRBV7-3
clone size: -
CDR3 DNA: TGTGCCAGCAGCCGGGAGCTAGCGGGGCAAGAGACCCAGTACTTC
CDR3 protein: CASSRELAGQETQYF

D gene: -
J gene: TRBJ2-1
V gene: TRBV5-6
clone size: -
CDR3 DNA: TGTGCCAGCACCAAACCGGGACTCCTAAATGAGCAGTTCTTC
CDR3 protein: CASTKPGLLNEQFF